Only a few counts were recorded for the clone carrying this TCR beta chain. Antigen specificity is unknown. During its preparation, the TCRbeta library received unique molecular identifiers. TCRdb passed the PCR reads through MiXCR, listing each CDR3 protein once. Of hundreds of thousands of distinct CDR3 sequences in the sample, around 14% are singletons; the top ten hold around 0.79%. These data come from a study of T-cell reconstitution after alpha-beta-depleted transplantation in children. Regarding the study as a whole: At the one-year point after transplant, T-cell counts and TCRbeta diversity were found to come mostly from T cells that had been newly produced. About two months after transplant, alpha-beta T cells reportedly came from several hundred expanded graft clones.

The sequences come from PBMCs, collected before TCRalphabeta/CD19-depleted stem cell transplant. The clonotype was recovered from a girl aged 2-9 years with congenital amegakaryocytic thrombocytopenia, due to receive a stem cell transplant.

CDR3 sequence (DNA): TGTGCCATCAGTGAGGGGGGGCGAATGGGCGCCGAAGCTTTCTTT. As protein: CAISEGGRMGAEAFF. This chain joins TRBV10-3 and TRBJ1-1; D is perhaps TRBD1 (6 bases). This CDR3 has 15 residues. V was trimmed by 2 bases and J by 8 bases, leaving 18 bases between them. Germline values: CDR1 ENHRY, CDR2 SYGVKD.